These 14 T cell receptor beta chains came from one sample sequenced in a study of shared clonotypes between healthy human individuals (dated by TCRdb to the early 2020s). Libraries were constructed by the immunoSEQ multiplex PCR assay. Drawn from immuneACCESS, this table holds only the in-frame rearrangements with V and J called that TCRdb kept. Clones are partly lost; checked studies trace under half to an unresolved V gene and leave the rest unexplained. This sample lists around 690,000 clones; less than 95% were detected once. The ten largest clones take up 34% of the sample. Sequencing was performed on memory CD8+ T cells from PBMCs. In light of the paper, this sample's cell subset or site label describes: CD45RO+ cells pooled with CCR7-negative TemRA cells. The receptors shown here come from a young man in good health. Some clones in this sample may be carry-over from other donors' samples.

With regard to this clone: Other DNA variants within this sample encode the same CDR3. The V call is TRBV7-9, the J call TRBJ2-5, with D perhaps matching TRBD1 (6 bases). Germline CDR1 and CDR2: SEHNR and FQNEAQ (reference sequence). This CDR3 contains 14 residues. Between the trimmed V and J ends, which lost 1 base and 4 bases, there was a span of 10 bases. CDR3 sequence reads: CASSLGGLGETQYF. The CDR3 DNA follows: TGTGCCAGCAGCTTAGGGGGGCTTGGAGAGACCCAGTACTTC.

V gene TRBV2 combines with J gene TRBJ2-1; the D is unclear. Trimming removed 2 bases at V and 10 bases at J, with 9 bases between. CDR3 length: 12 residues. Looked up from germline, CDR1 is SNHLY and CDR2 is FYNNEI. CDR3 in DNA: TGTGCCAGCAGTGAAATCGTGTGGGAGCAGTTCTTC. Translation: CASSEIVWEQFF.

This chain uses TRBV6-5 with TRBJ2-1; D is perhaps TRBD1 (6 bases). The CDR3 is 16 amino acids. Trimming left V 3 bases short and J 1 base short, with 13 bases between. Germline V gene sequence: CDR1 MNHEY, CDR2 SVGAGI. The CDR3 nucleotides are TGTGCCAGCAGTTATCAGGGGTTCGGGTCCTACAATGAGCAGTTCTTC. It translates to CASSYQGFGSYNEQFF.

The chain employs TRBV11-2 and TRBJ1-6; the match to TRBD1 covers 7 bases. This CDR3 is built from 14 residues. J gave up 4 bases and V 10 bases, and 7 bases lay outside the gene matches. Germline lookup yields CDR1 SGHAT and CDR2 FQNNGV. CDR3 coding DNA: TGTGCCACCCGCTTGGGACAGTATAATTCACCCCTCCACTTT. Its protein product is CATRLGQYNSPLHF.

V gene TRBV9 combines with J gene TRBJ2-7, with TRBD1 matching 10 bases. J gave up 4 bases and V 2 bases, and 12 bases lay outside the gene matches. The germline V gene encodes CDR1 SGDLS and CDR2 YYNGEE. The CDR3 has 17 residues. CDR3 protein: CASSVRPSGQGLYEQYF. The CDR3 DNA reads TGTGCCAGCAGCGTGAGACCCTCGGGACAGGGGTTGTACGAGCAGTACTTC.

The genes are TRBV19 and TRBJ2-2; either TRBD1 or TRBD2 may fit D (5 bases each). The V gene's germline CDR1 is LNHDA and CDR2 SQIVND (reference sequence). V was shortened by 6 bases and J by 6 bases, with 14 bases between the two germline ends. This CDR3 is built from 14 residues. DNA of the CDR3: TGTGCCAGTAGATGGGGGAGTTCTGCCGGGGAGCTGTTTTTT. This translates into CASRWGSSAGELFF.

This clone was observed a single time. For the CDR3, the DNA is TGTGCCAGTAGTATCTGGGCGGGGGTAATCTATGAGCAGTTCTTC. It encodes CASSIWAGVIYEQFF. The chain has TRBV19 and TRBJ2-1, with 7 bases lining up with TRBD2. The length of the CDR3 is 15 residues. J lost 8 bases, V lost 3 bases, and 10 bases had no gene match. Germline V gene data show CDR1 as LNHDA and CDR2 as SQIVND (reference sequence).

This sequence joins TRBV29-1 and TRBJ2-1; D is perhaps TRBD2 (6 bases). Trimming removed 1 base at V and 4 bases at J, with 11 bases between. Germline CDR1 reads SQVTM; CDR2 reads ANQGSEA. The CDR3 extends over 14 amino acids. This chain's CDR3 is CSVEGRGRYNEQFF. As DNA, the CDR3 is TGCAGCGTTGAAGGGCGGGGCCGATACAATGAGCAGTTCTTC.

The chain joins TRBV4-2 to TRBJ2-1, with a possible D match to TRBD2 (5 bases). The V and J ends lost 1 base and 10 bases respectively, with 14 bases between them. The CDR3 length is 14 residues. Germline-derived CDR1 and CDR2 are LGHNA and YNFKEQ. The DNA of the CDR3 is TGTGCCAGCAGCCAAGTAGGCCCAGCGGAAGAGCAGTTCTTC. Amino acid sequence: CASSQVGPAEEQFF.

The chain carries TRBV28 and TRBJ1-3; D remains unclear. Germline CDR1 MDHEN, CDR2 SYDVKM. This CDR3 has 14 residues. V shed 8 bases and J shed 4 bases, with 15 bases lying between them. CDR3: CASSTQWSGNTIYF. CDR3 sequence (DNA): TGTGCCAGCTCCACACAATGGTCCGGAAACACCATATATTTT.

This chain links TRBV28 with TRBJ1-2; D might be TRBD1 (5 bases). V was trimmed by 6 bases and J by 8 bases, leaving 22 bases between them. The CDR3 spans 15 residues. Germline loops: CDR1 MDHEN, CDR2 SYDVKM. The CDR3, as DNA: TGTGCCAGCAGCCTCTCCCCCCGGGGCGCGGACGGCTACACCTTC. Translated, it gives CASSLSPRGADGYTF.

This chain uses TRBV28 with TRBJ2-3; perhaps TRBD1 as D (5 bases). CDR3 length: 12 amino acids. CDR1 and CDR2 (germline): MDHEN, SYDVKM. V dropped 4 bases and J dropped 3 bases, with 5 bases sitting between them. The CDR3 DNA sequence: TGTGCCAGCAGTTCAGGGACAGATACGCAGTATTTT. Translated: CASSSGTDTQYF.

The rearrangement links TRBV4-1 to TRBJ2-1, with unresolved D. The CDR3 is made up of 15 amino acids. Trimming removed 1 base from V and 0 bases from J, with 7 bases in between. CDR1 MGHRA and CDR2 YSYEKL come from the germline V gene. This chain's CDR3 is CASSQGSFSYNEQFF. The CDR3 coding sequence is TGCGCCAGCAGCCAAGGCAGCTTCTCCTACAATGAGCAGTTCTTC.

The genes are TRBV5-4 and TRBJ2-3; D call uncertain. This CDR3 has 16 amino acids. CDR1 is SGHNT, CDR2 YYREEE, per germline (reference sequence). V dropped 2 bases and J dropped 2 bases, with 15 bases sitting between them. CDR3 sequence: CASSFLSVPNTDTQYF. The CDR3 nucleotides read TGTGCCAGCAGCTTTTTGTCAGTACCTAACACAGATACGCAGTATTTT.